This T cell receptor beta chain is from a study of long-term antiretroviral therapy in people with HIV (dated by TCRdb to 2021 to 2024). Turning to the overall study: The earliest samples were collected about a decade before the 2015 WHO recommendation for immediate ART, when ART was typically delayed until CD4 counts fell. A retrospective serial study tested whether changes in peripheral blood TRB repertoire composition and diversity were associated with ART initiation and durable HIV suppression. From some 30 adults with confirmed HIV infection, the cohort provided approximately 190 cryopreserved PBMC samples, gathered serially across a mean of about six years (range 1-12). About 40% of the roughly 30 participants with HIV were female. Test extractions of a monoclonal T-cell line alongside under 35 polyclonal samples showed no cross-contamination during QIAcube processing.

Broader findings and caveats from the paper: Inferences about post-ART repertoire changes were limited because no data were available on ART adherence, viral resistance or therapy changes. Starting ART was linked to a significant rise in TRB diversity, yet even with long-term ART the diversity remained significantly lower than in transplant donor controls. Samples dated from the mid-2000s to the late 2010s, and the ART regimens used may be less effective than current ones. Because cell numbers in pre-ART samples were limited, unsorted PBMC were profiled instead of sorted CD4+ and CD8+ T cells. CDR3 length ranges in HIV repertoires were narrower than in controls, and network structure suggested an antigen-experienced repertoire with only a slight naive shift after ART. Expanded TRB clones identified before ART initiation dominated the repertoire at all time points, although this dominance fluctuated and declined in many PLHIV after ART. Owing to limited PBMC availability, only the TCR beta chain was sequenced, without alpha chain pairing.

Participants were included only if at least one PBMC sample before ART initiation and at least two post-ART samples were available. All participants with HIV were treated in the United States of America. Before DNA extraction, cryopreserved samples containing 1-10 million PBMC were thawed and washed. At the time of the earliest PBMC sample, participants with HIV were aged between about 23 and 54 years. Per participant, PBMC samples came from 1-4 timepoints prior to ART initiation and 2-8 timepoints following ART initiation, for a median of 7 samples. For every participant, serial HIV viral load, CD4+ T-cell count, ART history and demographic data were obtained. Using a Qiagen kit on a QIAcube, genomic DNA was extracted from unsorted PBMC, with samples processed in batches of 12. The germline V gene yields ENHRY for CDR1 and SYGVKD for CDR2. Inclusive of the bounding cysteine and phenylalanine, the CDR3 is 16 residues long. Here the CDR3 DNA is all that survives: 48 bases in frame from base 1. V loses 6 bases, J loses 0 bases, and the germline ends lie 15 bases apart.

To note about this clone: Its antigen is currently not known. Base quality data are lacking; no much larger clone is found one base away.

The immunoSEQ hsTCRB v3.0 assay was used at survey level resolution for TRB variable region sequencing. The target sequencing depth for TRB was roughly 40,000-55,000 T-cell genomes per sample. Pooled TRB libraries were sequenced on an Illumina MiSeq with a v3 150-cycle kit. Processing in the source paper ran as follows. Repertoire analysis was performed in R inside a reproducible Nextflow workflow that covered QC, data transformation and analysis. LymphoSeq2, an R package for exploring AIRR-Seq data, was used to implement custom analyses. After excluding several samples that yielded fewer than 5000 total TRB sequences, approximately 170 HIV repertoires remained for analysis. Among the roughly 190 retained HIV repertoires, 55 to 65 were collected before ART initiation and roughly 130 were collected after ART initiation. Repertoires were downsampled to 5000 TRB nucleotide sequences, with summary statistics averaged over 100 downsampling iterations. Only TRB sequences with CDR3 regions of at least seven amino acids were retained for analysis. Two measures captured diversity: a Shannon entropy-derived clonality score and the Gini coefficient. In the repertoire networks, any two of the top 5000 CDR3 amino acid sequences were connected whenever the two sequences differed by an edit distance of one. GLIPH2 predicted antigen specificity groups and MHC restriction for TRB CDR3 amino acid sequences. To flag known CMV, EBV, HIV or tissue antigen associations, CDR3 amino acid sequences were matched against VDJdb and McPAS-TCR. Pre-ART, post-ART and control groups were compared with Wilcoxon signed-rank tests and Holm-Bonferroni correction. TCRdb stores this immuneACCESS table with in-frame sequences only. Part of the clones is absent; in the studies checked, under half of the shortfall reflects unresolved V genes, and no reason is known for the rest. From that table come the V and J calls and clone size; the DNA was used to work out D and trimming. Recorded for this sample are 11,000 to 15,000 clones; 84% of them occurred a single time. The ten largest account for around 6.8% of the sample.

The origin of this receptor is a man younger than 45 with HIV. This specimen consisted of unsorted PBMCs, obtained 0.4 years after starting antiretroviral therapy. The chain is made from TRBV10-3 and TRBJ1-3; the best D guess is TRBD1, with 6 bases matching. The CDR3 corresponds to CAIRDSDRGSGNTIYF. The sequenced DNA is TGTGCCATCAGAGATTCGGACAGAGGCTCTGGAAACACCATATATTTT.